This TCR beta chain is from a study of brain T cells in children with intractable seizures. General study results and limits: Patients' HCMV serostatus was unknown; virus specificity rests on CDR3 similarity alone. Clones missing pre-surgery may reflect undersampling of that blood sample.

The sequenced cases were selected for having the highest brain T cell transcript signatures. Patients received at least one anti-epileptic drug before surgery. Sequencing used immunoSEQ multiplex PCR; TCRdb keeps in-frame clones, though not all of them. The table records 88,000 or so clones, 90% to 95% of them present only once. On this clone: No antigen is known for it.

The sample here was peripheral blood, taken at surgery. This TCR was sampled from a girl aged 2-9 years with Rasmussen encephalitis and intractable seizures.

CDR3 loop: CASSHYGRNNSPLHF. CDR3 coding DNA: TGTGCCAGCAGCCACTACGGACGGAATAATTCACCCCTCCACTTT. V usage is TRBV14 and J usage is TRBJ1-6; the D is unclear. The V end lost 3 bases, the J end lost 5 bases, and 11 bases lay between the germline ends. CDR3 length: 15 amino acids. Germline lookup yields CDR1 SGHDN and CDR2 FVKESK.